A single count supports the clone carrying this TCR beta chain. This CDR3 is 13 amino acids long. The V end lost 0 bases, the J end lost 5 bases, and 6 bases lay between the germline ends. CDR1 and CDR2 (germline): MNHNY, SVGAGI (reference sequence). In the original workflow: Cell counts per sample came from amplifying reference gene primers. The table came from immunoSEQ multiplex PCR; TCRdb's copy has only in-frame clones and leaves some out. The DNA was the basis for D and trimming; V, J and clone size are from that table. The sample shows almost 55,000 clones, approximately 87% of them seen only once. This sample is drawn from a study of blood T cell repertoires in COVID-19. Background on the study: The United States, Italy and Spain provided the acute and convalescent COVID-19 samples. The cDNA or gDNA used as material had been derived from T cells, B-cell-depleted T cells, or PBMCs.

The source is a human donor in a cohort sampled during active COVID-19. Specimen: peripheral blood. The rearrangement links TRBV6-6 to TRBJ2-3; D might be TRBD2 (5 bases). This CDR3 is CASSYSEGDTQYF. The CDR3 nucleotides are TGTGCCAGCAGTTACTCTGAGGGAGATACGCAGTATTTT.